This TCR beta chain was found in a study of blood T cell repertoires in COVID-19. Per the authors' pipeline: Quantification of nucleated cells was approximated via reference gene primer amplification. The repertoire was sequenced with immunoSEQ multiplex PCR; TCRdb's copy has only in-frame clones and lacks some. V, J and clone size are taken as reported in that table, and D and trimming were inferred from the DNA itself. The table lists 88,000 or so clones, about 85% of them singletons, with 24% in the top ten. This CDR3 spans 15 amino acids. V lost 0 bases, J lost 8 bases, and 15 bases lay in between. Germline V lookup: CDR1 KGHSH, CDR2 LQKENI.

This TCR derives from a human donor in a cohort sampled during active COVID-19. V and J are TRBV18 and TRBJ2-3; D is uncertain. The sequenced material came from peripheral blood. For the CDR3, the DNA is TGTGCCAGCTCACCACCTGAACTTACCGCCGGTACGCAGTATTTT. As protein: CASSPPELTAGTQYF.